The clone carrying this TCR beta chain was seen just once. The antigen is not known. This clone may be a read error of a much larger clone one base away. Based on clinical symptoms, serum thyroxine and TRAb, thyroid ultrasound and orbital computed tomography, diagnoses were reached. The record originates from a study of T cells in Graves' hyperthyroidism and ophthalmopathy. Study-level background: Before any treatment, at initial diagnosis, peripheral blood was collected.

General study points: Ophthalmopathy cases were set apart from stable hyperthyroidism by a 13 V-J model.

Template material for amplifying TCR beta CDR3 regions consisted of RNA transcripts. When the TCR CDR3 underwent first-round RT-PCR, the HTBI primer set was used. TCRdb re-derived calls from the multiplex PCR reads in MiXCR, one entry per CDR3 protein. The table has roughly 700,000 distinct CDR3 sequences, around a sixth seen once. In germline, CDR1 is LGHDT, CDR2 YNNKEL (reference sequence). The CDR3 has 13 residues. The V and J genes are TRBV3-1 and TRBJ2-7; TRBD2 might be the D (5 bases). This clonotype was sampled from a man aged 45-65 years with Graves' hyperthyroidism. The specimen sequenced was blood. The CDR3 DNA reads as TGTGTCAGCACCCTACTGGGAGCCCCCGAGCAGTACTTC. It is translated as CVSTLLGAPEQYF.